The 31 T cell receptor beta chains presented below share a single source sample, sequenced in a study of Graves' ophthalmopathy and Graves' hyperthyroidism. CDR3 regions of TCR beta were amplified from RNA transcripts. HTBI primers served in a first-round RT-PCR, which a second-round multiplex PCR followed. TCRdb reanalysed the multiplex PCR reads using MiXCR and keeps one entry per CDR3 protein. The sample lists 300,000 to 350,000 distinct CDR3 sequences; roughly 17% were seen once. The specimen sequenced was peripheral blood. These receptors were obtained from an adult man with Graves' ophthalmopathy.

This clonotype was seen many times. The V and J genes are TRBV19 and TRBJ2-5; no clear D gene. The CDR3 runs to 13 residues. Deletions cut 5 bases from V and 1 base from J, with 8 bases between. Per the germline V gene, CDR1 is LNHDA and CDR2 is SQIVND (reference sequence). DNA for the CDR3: TGTGCCAGTAGTGTACTACTCCAAGAGACCCAGTACTTC. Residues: CASSVLLQETQYF.

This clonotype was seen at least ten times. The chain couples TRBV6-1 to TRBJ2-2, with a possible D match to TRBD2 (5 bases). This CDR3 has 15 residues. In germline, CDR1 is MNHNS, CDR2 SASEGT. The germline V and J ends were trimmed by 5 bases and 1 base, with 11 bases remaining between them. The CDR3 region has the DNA TGTGCCAGCAGTCCCCCGGGAAGGAACACCGGGGAGCTGTTTTTT. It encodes CASSPPGRNTGELFF.

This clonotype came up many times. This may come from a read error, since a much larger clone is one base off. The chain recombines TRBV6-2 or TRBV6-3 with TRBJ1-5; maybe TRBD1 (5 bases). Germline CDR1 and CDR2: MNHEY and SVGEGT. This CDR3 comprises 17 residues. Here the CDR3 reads CASGYSDKGMGNQPQHF. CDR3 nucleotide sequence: TGTGCCAGCGGTTACTCGGACAAGGGCATGGGCAATCAGCCCCAGCATTTT.

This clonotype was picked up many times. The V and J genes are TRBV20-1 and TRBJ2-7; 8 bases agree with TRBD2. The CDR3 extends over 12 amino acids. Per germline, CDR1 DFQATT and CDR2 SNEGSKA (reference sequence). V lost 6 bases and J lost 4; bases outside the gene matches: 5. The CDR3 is CSAEAGEYEQYF. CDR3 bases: TGCAGTGCCGAAGCGGGGGAATACGAGCAGTACTTC.

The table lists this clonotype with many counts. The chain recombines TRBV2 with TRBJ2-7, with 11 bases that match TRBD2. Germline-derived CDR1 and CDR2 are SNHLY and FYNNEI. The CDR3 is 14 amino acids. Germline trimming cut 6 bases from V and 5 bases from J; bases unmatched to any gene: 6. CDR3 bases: TGTGCCAGCAGGAGGGGGACTAGCGGCCACGAGCAGTACTTC. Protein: CASRRGTSGHEQYF.

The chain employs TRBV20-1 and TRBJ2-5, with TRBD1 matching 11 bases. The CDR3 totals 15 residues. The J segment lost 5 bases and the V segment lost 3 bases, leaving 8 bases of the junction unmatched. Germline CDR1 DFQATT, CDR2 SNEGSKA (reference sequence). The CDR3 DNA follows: TGCAGTGCTAGTAAGGGACAGGGGGTTGGGGAGACCCAGTACTTC. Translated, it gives CSASKGQGVGETQYF.

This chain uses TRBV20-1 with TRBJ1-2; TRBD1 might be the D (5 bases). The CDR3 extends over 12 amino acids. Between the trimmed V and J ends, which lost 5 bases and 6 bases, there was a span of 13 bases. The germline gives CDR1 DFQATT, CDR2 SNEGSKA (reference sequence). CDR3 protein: CSAGSGPNGYTF. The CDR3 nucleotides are TGCAGTGCTGGGTCGGGACCAAATGGCTACACCTTC.

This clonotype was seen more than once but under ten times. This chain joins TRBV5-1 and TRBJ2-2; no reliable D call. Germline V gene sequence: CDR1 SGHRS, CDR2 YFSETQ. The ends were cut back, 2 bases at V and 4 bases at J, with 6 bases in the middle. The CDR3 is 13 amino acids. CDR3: CASSFSGTGELFF. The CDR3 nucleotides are TGCGCCAGCAGCTTTTCCGGCACCGGGGAGCTGTTTTTT.

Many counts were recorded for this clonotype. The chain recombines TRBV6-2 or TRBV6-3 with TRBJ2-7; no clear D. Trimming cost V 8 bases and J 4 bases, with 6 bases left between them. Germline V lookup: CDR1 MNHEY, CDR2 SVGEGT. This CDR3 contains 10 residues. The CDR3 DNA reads TGTGCCAGCTATTCATACGAGCAGTACTTC. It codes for CASYSYEQYF.

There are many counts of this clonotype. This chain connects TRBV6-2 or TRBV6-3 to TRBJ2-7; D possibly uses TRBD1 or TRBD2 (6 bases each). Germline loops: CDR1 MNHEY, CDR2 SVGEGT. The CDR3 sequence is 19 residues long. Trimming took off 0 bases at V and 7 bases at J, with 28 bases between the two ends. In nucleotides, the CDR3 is TGTGCCAGCAGTTACTCTACCCCCATGGTGGGGGGCGACCTCTGTGAGCAGTACTTC. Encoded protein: CASSYSTPMVGGDLCEQYF.

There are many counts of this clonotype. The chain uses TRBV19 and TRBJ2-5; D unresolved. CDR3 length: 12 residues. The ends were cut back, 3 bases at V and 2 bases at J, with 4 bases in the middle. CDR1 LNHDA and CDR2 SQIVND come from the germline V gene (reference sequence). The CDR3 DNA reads TGTGCCAGTAGTATGGGGCAAGAGACCCAGTACTTC. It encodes CASSMGQETQYF.

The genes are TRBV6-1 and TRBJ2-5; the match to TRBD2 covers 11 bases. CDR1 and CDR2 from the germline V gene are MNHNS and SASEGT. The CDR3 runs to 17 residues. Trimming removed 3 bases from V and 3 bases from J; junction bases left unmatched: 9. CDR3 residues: CASSDLAGGGVKETQYF. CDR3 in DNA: TGTGCCAGCAGTGACCTAGCGGGAGGAGGGGTGAAAGAGACCCAGTACTTC.

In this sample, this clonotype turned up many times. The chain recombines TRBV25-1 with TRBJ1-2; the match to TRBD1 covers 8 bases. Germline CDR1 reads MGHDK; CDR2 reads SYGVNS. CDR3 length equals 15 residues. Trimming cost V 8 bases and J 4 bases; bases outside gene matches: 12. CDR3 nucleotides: TGTGCCAGCCGCCCCCGCGGACAGGGAATCTATGGCTACACCTTC. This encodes CASRPRGQGIYGYTF.

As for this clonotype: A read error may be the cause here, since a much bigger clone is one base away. CDR3 region: CASSSTIGSFNEQYF. CDR3 sequence (DNA): TGCGCCAGCAGCAGCACTATCGGGAGTTTCAACGAGCAGTACTTC. The chain recombines TRBV5-1 with TRBJ2-7, with D possibly TRBD2 on 6 matching bases. Germline V lookup: CDR1 SGHRS, CDR2 YFSETQ. V dropped 4 bases and J dropped 5 bases, with 19 bases sitting between them. CDR3 size: 15 residues. Full variable domain (missing parts from reference TRBV5-1 and TRBJ2-7): KAGVTQTPRYLIKTRGQQVTLSCSPISGHRSVSWYQQTPGQGLQFLFEYFSETQRNKGNFPGRFSGRQFSNSRSEMNVSTLELGDSALYLCASSSTIGSFNEQYFGPGTRLTVT.

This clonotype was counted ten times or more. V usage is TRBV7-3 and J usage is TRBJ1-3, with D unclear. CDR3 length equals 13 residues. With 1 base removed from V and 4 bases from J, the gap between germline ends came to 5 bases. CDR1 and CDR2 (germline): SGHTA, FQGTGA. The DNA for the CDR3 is TGTGCCAGCAGCTTAAGCCGGGGAAACACCATATATTTT. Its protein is CASSLSRGNTIYF.

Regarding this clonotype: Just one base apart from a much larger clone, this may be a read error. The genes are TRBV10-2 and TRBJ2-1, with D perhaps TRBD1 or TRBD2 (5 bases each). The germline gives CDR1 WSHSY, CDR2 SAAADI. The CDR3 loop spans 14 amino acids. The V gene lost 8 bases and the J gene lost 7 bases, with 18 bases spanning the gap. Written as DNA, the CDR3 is TGCGCCAGCTGTGTCCCAGGGTCGGGAAATGAGCAGTTCTTC. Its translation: CASCVPGSGNEQFF.

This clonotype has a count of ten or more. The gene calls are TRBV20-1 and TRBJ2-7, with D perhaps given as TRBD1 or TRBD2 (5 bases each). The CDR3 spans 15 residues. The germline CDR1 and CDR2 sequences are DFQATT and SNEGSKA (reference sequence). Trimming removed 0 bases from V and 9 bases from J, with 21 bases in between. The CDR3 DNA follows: TGCAGTGCTAGAGATATGGGGGATCCGAGGACCATGCAGTACTTC. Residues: CSARDMGDPRTMQYF.

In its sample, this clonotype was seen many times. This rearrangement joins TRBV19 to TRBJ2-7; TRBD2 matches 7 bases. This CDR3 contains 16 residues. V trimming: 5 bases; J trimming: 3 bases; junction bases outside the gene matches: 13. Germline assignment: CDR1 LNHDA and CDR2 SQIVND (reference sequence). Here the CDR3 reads CASSSPLERDIYEQYF. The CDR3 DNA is TGTGCCAGTAGTTCCCCTTTGGAGCGGGATATCTACGAGCAGTACTTC.

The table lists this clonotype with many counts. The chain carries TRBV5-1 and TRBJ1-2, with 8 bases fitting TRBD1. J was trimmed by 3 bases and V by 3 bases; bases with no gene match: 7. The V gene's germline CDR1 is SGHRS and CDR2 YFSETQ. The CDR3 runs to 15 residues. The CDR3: CASSSTKQGDYGYTF. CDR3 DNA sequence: TGCGCCAGCAGCTCAACAAAACAGGGGGACTATGGCTACACCTTC.

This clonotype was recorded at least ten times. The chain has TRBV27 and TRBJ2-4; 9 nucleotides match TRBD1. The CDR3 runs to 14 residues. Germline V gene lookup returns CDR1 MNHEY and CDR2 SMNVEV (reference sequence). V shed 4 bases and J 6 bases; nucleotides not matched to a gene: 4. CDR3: CASSSRDRANIQYF. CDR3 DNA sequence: TGTGCCAGCAGTTCCCGGGACAGGGCAAACATTCAGTACTTC.

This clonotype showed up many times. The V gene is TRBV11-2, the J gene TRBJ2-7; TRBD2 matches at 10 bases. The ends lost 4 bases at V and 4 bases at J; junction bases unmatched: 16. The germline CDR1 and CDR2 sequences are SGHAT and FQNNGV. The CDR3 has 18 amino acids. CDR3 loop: CASSSLWASGGRHYEQYF. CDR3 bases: TGTGCCAGCAGCTCCCTCTGGGCTAGCGGGGGCCGACATTACGAGCAGTACTTC.

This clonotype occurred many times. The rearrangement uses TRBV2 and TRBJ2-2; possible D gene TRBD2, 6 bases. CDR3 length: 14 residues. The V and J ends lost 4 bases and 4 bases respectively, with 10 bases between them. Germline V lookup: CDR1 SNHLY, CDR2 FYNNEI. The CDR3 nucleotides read TGTGCCAGCAGTGCTAGCGCCGGCACCGGGGAGCTGTTTTTT. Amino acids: CASSASAGTGELFF.

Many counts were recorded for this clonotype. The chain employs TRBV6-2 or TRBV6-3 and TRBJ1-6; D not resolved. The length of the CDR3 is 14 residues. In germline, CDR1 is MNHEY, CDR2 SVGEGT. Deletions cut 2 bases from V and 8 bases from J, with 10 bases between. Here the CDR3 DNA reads TGTGCCAGCAGTTACCCGCGGCGGGATTCACCCCTCCACTTT. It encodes CASSYPRRDSPLHF.

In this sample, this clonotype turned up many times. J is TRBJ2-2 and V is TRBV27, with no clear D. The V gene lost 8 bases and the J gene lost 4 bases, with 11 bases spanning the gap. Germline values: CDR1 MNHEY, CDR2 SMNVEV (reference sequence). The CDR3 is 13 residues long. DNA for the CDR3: TGTGCCAGCGAACGAGGTGGCACCGGGGAGCTGTTTTTT. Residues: CASERGGTGELFF.

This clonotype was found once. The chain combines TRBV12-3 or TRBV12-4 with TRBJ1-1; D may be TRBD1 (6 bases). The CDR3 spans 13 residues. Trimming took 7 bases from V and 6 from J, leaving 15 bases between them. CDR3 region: CASKDSGGSEAFF. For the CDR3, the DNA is TGTGCCAGCAAGGACTCCGGGGGCTCTGAAGCTTTCTTT.

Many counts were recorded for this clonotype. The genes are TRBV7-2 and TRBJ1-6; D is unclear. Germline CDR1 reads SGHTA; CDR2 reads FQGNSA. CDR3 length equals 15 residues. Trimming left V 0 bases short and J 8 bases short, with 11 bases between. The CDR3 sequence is CASSLAQIRDSPLHF. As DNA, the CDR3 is TGTGCCAGCAGCTTAGCCCAGATTCGAGATTCACCCCTCCACTTT.

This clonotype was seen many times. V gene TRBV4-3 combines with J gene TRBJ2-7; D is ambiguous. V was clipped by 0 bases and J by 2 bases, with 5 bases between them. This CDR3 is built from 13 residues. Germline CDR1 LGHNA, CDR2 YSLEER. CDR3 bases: TGCGCCAGCAGCCAAGACACCGCCTACGAGCAGTACTTC. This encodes CASSQDTAYEQYF.

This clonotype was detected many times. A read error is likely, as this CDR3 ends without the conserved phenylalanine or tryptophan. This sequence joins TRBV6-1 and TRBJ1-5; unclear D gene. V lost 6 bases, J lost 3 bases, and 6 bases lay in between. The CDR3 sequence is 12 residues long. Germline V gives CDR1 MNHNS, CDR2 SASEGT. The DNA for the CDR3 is TGTGCCAGCAGCGGAGCCAATCAGCCCCAGCATTCT. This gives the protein CASSGANQPQHS.

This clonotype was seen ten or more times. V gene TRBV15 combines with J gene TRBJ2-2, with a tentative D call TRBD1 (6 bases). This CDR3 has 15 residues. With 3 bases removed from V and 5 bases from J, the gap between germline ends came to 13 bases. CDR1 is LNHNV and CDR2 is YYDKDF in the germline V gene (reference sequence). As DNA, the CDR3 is TGTGCCACCAGCAGGTCAGGGGTAGGGACCGGGGAGCTGTTTTTT. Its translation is CATSRSGVGTGELFF.

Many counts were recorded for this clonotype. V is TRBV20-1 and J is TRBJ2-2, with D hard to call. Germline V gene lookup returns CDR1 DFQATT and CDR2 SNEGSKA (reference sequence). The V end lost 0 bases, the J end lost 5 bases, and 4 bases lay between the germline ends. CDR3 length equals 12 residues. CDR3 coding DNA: TGCAGTGCTAGAGAACTTACCGGGGAGCTGTTTTTT. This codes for CSARELTGELFF.

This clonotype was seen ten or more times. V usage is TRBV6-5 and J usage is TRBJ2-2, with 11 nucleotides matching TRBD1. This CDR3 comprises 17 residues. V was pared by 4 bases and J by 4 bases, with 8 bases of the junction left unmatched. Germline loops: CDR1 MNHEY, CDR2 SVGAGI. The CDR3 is CASSWGQGVAGTGELFF. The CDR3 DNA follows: TGTGCCAGCAGTTGGGGACAGGGGGTGGCGGGCACCGGGGAGCTGTTTTTT.